A single sample gave rise to the 29 T cell receptor beta chains below, sequenced in a study of blood T cell repertoires in COVID-19. Sequenced by immunoSEQ multiplex PCR; TCRdb stores in-frame clones only, minus some. In the table there are roughly 340,000 clones, around 87% of which are singletons. The sample was PBMCs or T cells enriched from blood (not recorded which). The receptors derive from a man aged 35-49 years in a cohort exposed to, infected with or recovered from COVID-19 (not recorded which).

The table lists this clone with a few counts. The chain joins TRBV30 to TRBJ1-2; D perhaps matches TRBD1 (6 bases). CDR3 length: 13 amino acids. The germline V and J ends were trimmed by 7 bases and 0 bases, with 12 bases remaining between them. Germline V lookup: CDR1 GTSNPN, CDR2 SVGIG (reference sequence). CDR3: CASRTAANYGYTF. DNA for the CDR3: TGTGCCTCTAGGACAGCGGCTAACTATGGCTACACCTTC. Full variable domain (missing parts from reference TRBV30 and TRBJ1-2): SQTIHQWPATLVQPVGSPLSLECTVEGTSNPNLYWYRQAAGRGLQLLFYSVGIGQISSEVPQNLSASRPQDRQFILSSKKLLLSDSGFYLCASRTAANYGYTFGSGTRLTVV.

This clone was counted a single time. The chain joins TRBV27 to TRBJ1-3, with 7 bases lining up with TRBD1. Germline-derived CDR1 and CDR2 are MNHEY and SMNVEV (reference sequence). The CDR3 contains 15 residues. Trimming at V came to 6 bases and at J to 4 bases, leaving 9 bases not matched to a gene. Here the CDR3 reads CASSSTGAGGNTIYF. The CDR3 DNA reads as TGTGCCAGCAGCTCTACAGGGGCCGGCGGAAACACCATATATTTT.

This chain links TRBV25-1 with TRBJ2-7; TRBD1 matches at 9 bases. This CDR3 is built from 15 residues. Germline V gene lookup returns CDR1 MGHDK and CDR2 SYGVNS. V lost 8 bases to trimming and J lost 4 bases; unmatched junction nucleotides: 12. The CDR3 DNA is TGTGCCAGCCGAAACACAGGACAGGGGTGGTACGAGCAGTACTTC. Protein product: CASRNTGQGWYEQYF.

The chain couples TRBV27 to TRBJ1-2; 9 nucleotides agree with TRBD1. CDR3 length: 14 amino acids. Looked up from germline, CDR1 is MNHEY and CDR2 is SMNVEV (reference sequence). Trimming cost V 5 bases and J 7 bases; bases outside gene matches: 8. CDR3 coding DNA: TGTGCCAGCAGTATCGGGACAGGGAGGGGTGGCTACACCTTC. This gives the protein CASSIGTGRGGYTF.

In its sample, this clone was seen a few times. The chain recombines TRBV19 with TRBJ1-2; maybe TRBD1 (5 bases). Per germline, CDR1 LNHDA and CDR2 SQIVND (reference sequence). The CDR3 spans 14 residues. Between the trimmed V and J ends, which lost 5 bases and 3 bases, there was a span of 13 bases. CDR3 region: CASSLGRVDYGYTF. The CDR3 nucleotides are TGTGCCAGTAGTCTAGGCAGGGTGGACTATGGCTACACCTTC. The whole variable domain, remainder taken from reference TRBV19 and TRBJ1-2, is DGGITQSPKYLFRKEGQNVTLSCEQNLNHDAMYWYRQDPGQGLRLIYYSQIVNDFQKGDIAEGYSVSREKKESFPLTVTSAQKNPTAFYLCASSLGRVDYGYTFGSGTRLTVV.

CDR3 region: CASSLGRTGSETQYF. The CDR3 DNA sequence: TGTGCCAGCAGCTTAGGACGGACAGGGTCCGAGACCCAGTACTTC. The V and J genes are TRBV11-2 and TRBJ2-5; 8 positions match TRBD1. The V segment lost 1 base and the J segment 5 bases; nucleotides outside the gene matches: 6. This CDR3 comprises 15 residues. Germline assignment: CDR1 SGHAT and CDR2 FQNNGV.

The chain carries TRBV10-3 and TRBJ2-6, with D unresolved. V gave up 4 bases and J gave up 1 base, with 2 bases separating them. The CDR3 contains 13 residues. CDR1 ENHRY and CDR2 SYGVKD come from the germline V gene. The CDR3 DNA reads as TGTGCCATCAGTGCGTCTGGGGCCAACGTCCTGACTTTC. Protein: CAISASGANVLTF.

This chain links TRBV28 with TRBJ2-3; D gene uncertain. CDR1 MDHEN and CDR2 SYDVKM come from the germline V gene. CDR3 length: 12 residues. V lost 6 bases and J 6 bases, leaving 10 bases between the germline ends. The CDR3 DNA sequence: TGTGCCAGCAGGTCTACAGCTGATACGCAGTATTTT. This gives the protein CASRSTADTQYF. Looking up the rest from reference TRBV28 and TRBJ2-3 gives the full variable domain: DVKVTQSSRYLVKRTGEKVFLECVQDMDHENMFWYRQDPGLGLRLIYFSYDVKMKEKGDIPEGYSVSREKKERFSLILESASTNQTSMYLCASRSTADTQYFGPGTRLTVL.

The chain recombines TRBV6-2 or TRBV6-3 with TRBJ2-2; 14 positions agree with TRBD2. This CDR3 comprises 17 residues. Germline trimming cut 7 bases from V and 4 bases from J; bases unmatched to any gene: 8. Germline V gene data show CDR1 as MNHEY and CDR2 as SVGEGT. CDR3: CASTPGTSGRVTGELFF. The CDR3 bases are TGTGCCAGCACCCCCGGGACTAGCGGGAGAGTCACCGGGGAGCTGTTTTTT.

This clone showed up just once. The J gene is TRBJ2-7, the V gene TRBV6-5, with 10 bases identical to TRBD1. With 6 bases clipped from V and 1 base from J, the junction kept 6 bases outside the gene matches. From germline, CDR1 is MNHEY and CDR2 SVGAGI. The CDR3 runs to 15 residues. The DNA of the CDR3 is TGTGCCAGCAGGAGCCGGGACAGGGGATCCTACGAGCAGTACTTC. It yields the protein CASRSRDRGSYEQYF.

The chain joins TRBV28 to TRBJ1-2; TRBD1 aligns across 7 bases. V dropped 8 bases and J dropped 2; count of bases not matched to a gene: 8. The CDR3 is 14 residues long. Germline V gene lookup returns CDR1 MDHEN and CDR2 SYDVKM. CDR3 nucleotide sequence: TGTGCCAGCGGACGGGACAGTCCCAACTATGGCTACACCTTC. Translated, it gives CASGRDSPNYGYTF.

This chain links TRBV19 with TRBJ2-7; D is uncertain. The V end was cut by 5 bases, the J end by 0 bases, with 11 bases between. The CDR3 has 14 amino acids. The germline gives CDR1 LNHDA, CDR2 SQIVND (reference sequence). CDR3 amino acids: CASSPTRSSYEQYF. CDR3 sequence (DNA): TGTGCCAGTAGTCCAACACGGAGCTCCTACGAGCAGTACTTC.

This clone has only one observation. Other nucleotide sequences in the sample specify the same CDR3. The chain links TRBV10-1 to TRBJ2-7; possibly TRBD1 for D (6 bases). CDR3 length equals 13 residues. The V gene lost 3 bases and the J gene lost 0 bases, with 6 bases spanning the gap. CDR1 and CDR2 (germline): WNHNN, SYGVQD (reference sequence). The CDR3 reads CASSEGGSYEQYF. Written as DNA, the CDR3 is TGCGCCAGCAGTGAAGGGGGCTCCTACGAGCAGTACTTC.

The CDR3 reads CASRVAGGYNEQFF. DNA for the CDR3: TGCGCCAGCAGGGTAGCGGGAGGGTACAATGAGCAGTTCTTC. This rearrangement joins TRBV5-1 to TRBJ2-1; TRBD2 matches at 11 bases. Looked up from germline, CDR1 is SGHRS and CDR2 is YFSETQ. The CDR3 sequence is 14 residues long. With V trimmed by 5 bases and J by 4 bases, 2 bases remained unmatched.

The chain couples TRBV18 to TRBJ2-2; D gene uncertain. V shed 6 bases and J shed 9 bases, with 11 bases lying between them. This CDR3 is built from 12 residues. Germline CDR1 reads KGHSH; CDR2 reads LQKENI. The CDR3 spells CASSSLKRELFF. The DNA for the CDR3 is TGTGCCAGCTCGAGTCTTAAGCGGGAGCTGTTTTTT.

This clone was found a few times. This rearrangement joins TRBV28 to TRBJ2-7; 9 nucleotides align to TRBD1. Germline CDR1 reads MDHEN; CDR2 reads SYDVKM. The CDR3 contains 15 residues. Losses at the gene ends were 3 bases for V and 5 bases for J; bases not matched to a gene: 8. The CDR3 region has the DNA TGTGCCAGCAGTTTCGCCGGGACAGGGTCCCACGAGCAGTACTTC. Protein sequence: CASSFAGTGSHEQYF.

This clone has a single count. This chain's CDR3 is CASSSREIRGPNYEQYF. CDR3 DNA: TGTGCCAGCAGCTCGCGGGAGATACGGGGGCCGAACTACGAGCAGTACTTC. This chain uses TRBV9 with TRBJ2-7; D may be TRBD2 (7 bases). Germline V gene lookup returns CDR1 SGDLS and CDR2 YYNGEE. This CDR3 is built from 17 residues. Trimming took off 4 bases at V and 3 bases at J, with 23 bases between the two ends.

The chain is built from TRBV19 and TRBJ2-4, with TRBD1 identical over 8 bases. This CDR3 has 15 amino acids. The V and J ends lost 4 bases and 3 bases, in that order; junction bases with no gene match: 5. From germline, CDR1 is LNHDA and CDR2 SQIVND (reference sequence). The CDR3 spells CASSRTGLGKNIQYF. As DNA, the CDR3 is TGTGCCAGTAGTAGGACAGGGTTGGGCAAAAACATTCAGTACTTC.

This chain connects TRBV5-4 to TRBJ2-3; a possible D gene is TRBD1 (5 bases). The V end lost 4 bases, the J end lost 0 bases, and 9 bases lay between the germline ends. Per the germline V gene, CDR1 is SGHNT and CDR2 is YYREEE (reference sequence). CDR3 length: 14 residues. The CDR3 nucleotides are TGTGCCAGCAGCCCGGACACAAGCACAGATACGCAGTATTTT. It encodes CASSPDTSTDTQYF. The whole variable domain, remainder taken from reference TRBV5-4 and TRBJ2-3, is ETGVTQSPTHLIKTRGQQVTLRCSSQSGHNTVSWYQQALGQGPQFIFQYYREEENGRGNFPPRFSGLQFPNYSSELNVNALELDDSALYLCASSPDTSTDTQYFGPGTRLTVL.

The chain couples TRBV18 to TRBJ2-5; TRBD1 agrees at 10 bases. The CDR3 extends over 16 amino acids. Trimming cost V 6 bases and J 7 bases; bases outside gene matches: 14. Germline V gene lookup returns CDR1 KGHSH and CDR2 LQKENI. The CDR3 DNA sequence: TGTGCCAGCTCGCAACGACCGGGACAGGGGTCGTTGACCCAGTACTTC. It translates to CASSQRPGQGSLTQYF.

The chain employs TRBV3-1 (or the pseudogene TRBV3-2) and TRBJ2-7, with 9 bases identical to TRBD2. The CDR3 has 16 residues. V shed 2 bases and J 0 bases; nucleotides not matched to a gene: 5. CDR1 and CDR2 (germline): LGHDT, YNNKEL (reference sequence). The CDR3 sequence is CASSQKLAGSSYEQYF. CDR3 sequence (DNA): TGTGCCAGCAGCCAAAAGCTAGCGGGAAGCTCCTACGAGCAGTACTTC.

This chain uses TRBV5-1 with TRBJ2-5, with 8 positions matching TRBD2. The CDR3 extends over 17 amino acids. Per germline, CDR1 SGHRS and CDR2 YFSETQ. With V trimmed by 0 bases and J by 4 bases, 11 bases remained unmatched. CDR3 DNA sequence: TGCGCCAGCAGCTTGGTTCTAGCGGGCGGTGCCGGAGAGACCCAGTACTTC. Translating it yields CASSLVLAGGAGETQYF. The complete variable domain, with remaining parts taken from reference TRBV5-1 and TRBJ2-5, reads KAGVTQTPRYLIKTRGQQVTLSCSPISGHRSVSWYQQTPGQGLQFLFEYFSETQRNKGNFPGRFSGRQFSNSRSEMNVSTLELGDSALYLCASSLVLAGGAGETQYFGPGTRLLVL.

The chain employs TRBV14 and TRBJ2-2; a weak D match, TRBD1 (5 bases). Germline V CDR1 and CDR2: SGHDN, FVKESK. The CDR3 contains 16 residues. The V end was cut by 4 bases, the J end by 3 bases, with 15 bases between. DNA for the CDR3: TGTGCCAGCAGCCCCCGTCAGGCCAGGGACACCGGGGAGCTGTTTTTT. Its protein product is CASSPRQARDTGELFF.

This clone was picked up one time. The chain combines TRBV5-1 with TRBJ2-6, with 7 positions matching TRBD1. CDR1 is SGHRS and CDR2 is YFSETQ in the germline V gene. The CDR3 contains 18 residues. The trim removed 2 bases at V and 0 bases at J, leaving 8 bases unmatched. CDR3 DNA: TGCGCCAGCAGCTTTCCTCCGGGACAGATCTCTGGGGCCAACGTCCTGACTTTC. It codes for CASSFPPGQISGANVLTF.

This clone was detected only once. The J gene is TRBJ1-4, the V gene TRBV19; 9 bases map to TRBD1. The germline V gene encodes CDR1 LNHDA and CDR2 SQIVND (reference sequence). The CDR3 consists of 14 residues. The V and J ends lost 6 bases and 10 bases, in that order; junction bases with no gene match: 9. CDR3 in DNA: TGTGCCAGTAGGCATACAGGGGGCACGGGAAAACTGTTTTTT. This translates into CASRHTGGTGKLFF.

Points on this clone: This sample also contains other DNA sequences that code for the same CDR3. The rearrangement links TRBV9 to TRBJ2-5; D uncertain. The V gene lost 0 bases and the J gene lost 3 bases, with 6 bases spanning the gap. CDR3 size: 13 residues. Per germline, CDR1 SGDLS and CDR2 YYNGEE. The CDR3 here is CASSVGLEETQYF. The DNA of the CDR3 is TGTGCCAGCAGCGTAGGATTAGAAGAGACCCAGTACTTC.

The chain is built from TRBV7-8 and TRBJ2-3; D might be TRBD2 (5 bases). The germline gives CDR1 SGHVS, CDR2 FQNEAQ. Trimming took 5 bases from V and 5 from J, leaving 17 bases between them. CDR3 length equals 15 residues. The CDR3, as DNA: TGTGCCAGCAGCCAAACGGACTCTTCATTAGATACGCAGTATTTT. It is translated as CASSQTDSSLDTQYF.

The V gene is TRBV2, the J gene TRBJ2-5; TRBD2 agrees at 9 bases. There are 15 residues in the CDR3. The germline gives CDR1 SNHLY, CDR2 FYNNEI. With V trimmed by 6 bases and J by 5 bases, 10 bases remained unmatched. The CDR3 loop is CASRQTSGNFETQYF. DNA of the CDR3: TGTGCCAGCAGACAGACTAGCGGAAACTTCGAGACCCAGTACTTC.

The rearrangement links TRBV15 to TRBJ2-3; D gene unclear. The CDR3 is 11 residues long. CDR1 and CDR2 (germline): LNHNV, YYDKDF (reference sequence). Trimming stripped 4 bases from V and 6 bases from J, with 5 bases between. The CDR3 DNA sequence: TGTGCCACCAGCATGAGGGATACGCAGTATTTT. Protein sequence: CATSMRDTQYF.